The clone carrying this TCR beta chain was found many times. The data were obtained in a study of early T cells in non-severe SARS-CoV-2 infection. Study-level background: The study sequenced bulk RNA from unsorted whole blood, with chains unpaired.

Between the trimmed V and J ends, which lost 5 bases and 4 bases, there was a span of 7 bases. The germline CDR1 and CDR2 sequences are SEHNR and FQNEAQ (reference sequence). CDR3 size: 12 residues. In the library, individual cDNA molecules carried attached unique molecular identifiers. TCRdb analysed the 5' RACE reads with MiXCR anew, one entry per CDR3 protein. Of approximately 77,000 distinct CDR3 sequences listed, 5% are singletons. The source is an adult who was a healthcare worker with PCR-confirmed SARS-CoV-2 infection or an uninfected control (not recorded which). The gene calls are TRBV7-9 and TRBJ2-3; no firm D call. Sequenced material: whole blood, taken at baseline. In DNA form, the CDR3 reads TGTGCCAGCAGCAAAAACTCAGATACGCAGTATTTT. Protein product: CASSKNSDTQYF.